What follows is one T cell receptor (beta chain) and its context. Its antigen target is currently unknown. Base quality data are lacking; no much larger clone is found one base away. Other DNA sequences in the same sample also yield this CDR3. The data were obtained in a study of OX40 agonist ivuxolimab in advanced cancers. Looking at the study overall: Ivuxolimab was a fully human IgG2 agonistic monoclonal antibody targeting the costimulatory receptor OX40 (CD134). Intravenous ivuxolimab was administered to patients every 2 weeks at six dose levels: 0.01, 0.1, 0.3, 1.5, 3 and 10 mg/kg. Of the approximately 50 dose-escalation patients, hepatocellular carcinoma was present in approximately 20, melanoma in approximately 15, renal cell carcinoma in 9 and head and neck cancer in 9. The dose-escalation cohort was almost 85% male with a mean age of roughly 60 years, ranging from roughly 23 to 90. Patients were allowed to have had prior anti-PD-1, anti-PD-L1 or anti-CTLA-4 therapy, and 40% of the dose-escalation patients had been treated with checkpoint inhibitors. Three dose-escalation patients achieved partial responses, one with hepatocellular carcinoma and two with cutaneous melanoma. Peripheral TCRbeta sequencing aimed to test whether ivuxolimab altered TCR sequence diversity and caused clonal T-cell expansion. The paper covers the monotherapy dose-escalation part of the phase I ivuxolimab trial, which included N of about 56 patients. Beyond this particular receptor, the publication reports: On average, CD8+ T cells showed more expanded clones than CD4+ T cells after ivuxolimab. At doses of 0.1 to 3.0 mg/kg, clonal expansion of both CD4+ and CD8+ T cells in blood was seen between baseline and week 6. Low levels of normalized T-cell clonal expansion were also seen in some patients who did not respond. Partial responders in the 0.1-3.0 mg/kg groups had among the lowest normalized peripheral clonal expansion, especially among CD8+ T cells. The antigen specificity of the peripheral T cells that underwent clonal expansion was not determined.

Genomic DNA was extracted from sorted cells for sequencing of the TCRbeta CDR3 region. TCRbeta CDR3 regions were sequenced using the immunoSEQ Assay. Not all clones reach the TCRdb copy of this immuneACCESS table, which keeps in-frame sequences only. Checked studies attribute under half of the gap to unresolved V genes and leave the rest unexplained. Present in this sample are tens of thousands of clones, approximately 78% of which were seen just once. The top ten clones comprise over 0.4% of the sample. Patients with a history of autoimmune disease or receiving systemic immunosuppression were excluded from the trial. Peripheral blood for TCR sequencing was collected from all dose cohorts at baseline, on cycle 4 day 1, and on cycle 7 day 1. The samples were drawn from a first-in-human, open-label, multicenter phase I dose-escalation trial of ivuxolimab. Adults with locally advanced or metastatic melanoma, renal cell carcinoma, hepatocellular carcinoma or head and neck squamous cell carcinoma were enrolled in the trial. Before TCR sequencing, CD4+ and CD8+ T cells were separately sorted from peripheral blood.

This TCR derives from an adult with an advanced solid tumor such as melanoma, head and neck, liver or kidney cancer. The sequenced sample was CD4+ or CD8+ T cells sorted from blood, obtained in a trial of the OX40 agonist ivuxolimab.

CDR3 protein: CASTIGGRPADTQYF. Read as DNA, the sequence is TGCGCCAGCACAATCGGGGGGCGTCCCGCAGATACGCAGTATTTT. The chain employs TRBV5-1 and TRBJ2-3; possibly the D gene is TRBD2, per 7 matching bases. Between the V and J ends, shortened by 6 bases and 4 bases respectively, the junction contains 18 bases. CDR1 SGHRS and CDR2 YFSETQ are derived from the germline V gene. The CDR3 measures 15 amino acids from cysteine to phenylalanine. CDR3 DNA is the only sequence kept; it has 45 bases, read in frame from the first base.